These 16 T cell receptor beta chains were all obtained from the same sample, sequenced in a study of shared clonotypes between healthy human individuals (dated by TCRdb to 2019 to 2021). The protocol used for the library was the immunoSEQ multiplex PCR assay. What TCRdb holds here is the immuneACCESS table cut down to in-frame rearrangements. Part of the clones is not present; checked against another copy, under half of the missing clones reflect an unresolved V gene, and the others are unexplained. The sample table lists a few hundred thousand clones, roughly 97% of them with a count of one. About 0.06% of the sample is held by the ten biggest clonotypes. Input material: naive CD4+ T cells sorted from blood. What the cell subset or site label conveys for this sample: CD45RA+ positively selected. These receptors all come from a young woman in good health.

This chain links TRBV29-1 with TRBJ2-2, with a tentative D call TRBD1 (6 bases). The CDR3 spans 17 residues. The germline gives CDR1 SQVTM, CDR2 ANQGSEA. The germline V and J ends were trimmed by 6 bases and 4 bases, with 24 bases remaining between them. The CDR3 sequence is CSVNEPGHPTGTGELFF. CDR3 in DNA: TGCAGCGTAAACGAACCGGGACATCCCACGGGCACCGGGGAGCTGTTTTTT.

The chain carries TRBV5-1 and TRBJ1-5, with D perhaps TRBD1 (5 bases). V was shortened by 1 base and J by 7 bases, with 18 bases between the two germline ends. This CDR3 has 16 amino acids. In germline, CDR1 is SGHRS, CDR2 YFSETQ. CDR3 amino acids: CASSLIPVGGDQPQHF. The CDR3 bases are TGCGCCAGCAGCTTGATTCCGGTGGGTGGGGACCAGCCCCAGCATTTT.

This chain joins TRBV10-3 and TRBJ2-5, with D unclear. Germline V lookup: CDR1 ENHRY, CDR2 SYGVKD. CDR3 size: 13 residues. Trimming shortened V by 2 bases and J by 5 bases, and 9 bases separated the two germline ends. The CDR3 region has the DNA TGTGCCATCAGTGAGCCGGTGCCGGAGACCCAGTACTTC. Translating it yields CAISEPVPETQYF.

The chain recombines TRBV28 with TRBJ1-4; D may be TRBD1 (6 bases). The CDR3 sequence is 15 residues long. In germline, CDR1 is MDHEN, CDR2 SYDVKM. The V end lost 5 bases, the J end lost 3 bases, and 13 bases lay between the germline ends. As DNA, the CDR3 is TGTGCCAGCAGTGTAACAGGGTTGTCTAATGAAAAACTGTTTTTT. Translation gives CASSVTGLSNEKLFF.

V gene TRBV23-1 combines with J gene TRBJ2-5; 13 nucleotides align to TRBD2. The J call is in doubt because the DNA end fits TRBJ2-7 better. TRBV23-1 is designated an ORF whose function remains uncertain. This CDR3 is 17 amino acids long. The CDR3 coding sequence is TGCGCCAGCTTCCGACTAGCGGGAGGCTCGATCTCCTACGAGCAGTACTTC. Its translation: CASFRLAGGSISYEQYF.

The CDR3 reads CASSFGRGLGMNTEAFF. The CDR3 bases are TGTGCCAGCAGTTTCGGCAGGGGTTTAGGTATGAACACTGAAGCTTTCTTT. The chain recombines TRBV27 with TRBJ1-1; weak D call: TRBD1 (6 bases). The germline CDR1 and CDR2 sequences are MNHEY and SMNVEV (reference sequence). Trimming pared 3 bases from V and 0 bases from J, leaving 17 bases between. This CDR3 has 17 amino acids.

The CDR3 region has the DNA TGTGCCATTTGGGGGGAGACCCAGTACTTC. Protein: CAIWGETQYF. The chain combines TRBV2 with TRBJ2-5; D assignment may be TRBD1 or TRBD2 (5 bases each). This CDR3 region has 10 residues. Deletions cut 10 bases from V and 5 bases from J, with 8 bases between. CDR1 is SNHLY, CDR2 FYNNEI, per germline. The complete variable domain, with remaining parts taken from reference TRBV2 and TRBJ2-5, reads EPEVTQTPSHQVTQMGQEVILRCVPISNHLYFYWYRQILGQKVEFLVSFYNNEISEKSEIFDDQFSVERPDGSNFTLKIRSTKLEDSAMYFCAIWGETQYFGPGTRLLVL.

V gene TRBV2 combines with J gene TRBJ2-5; D gene unclear. The germline V and J ends were trimmed by 7 bases and 5 bases, with 14 bases remaining between them. The CDR3 is 13 amino acids. The germline V gene has CDR1 SNHLY and CDR2 FYNNEI. CDR3 amino acids: CASIIGIEETQYF. DNA for the CDR3: TGTGCCAGCATTATAGGGATTGAGGAGACCCAGTACTTC.

The chain carries TRBV29-1 and TRBJ2-5; TRBD2 aligns across 9 bases. Trimming at V came to 4 bases and at J to 3 bases, leaving 9 bases not matched to a gene. Germline V lookup: CDR1 SQVTM, CDR2 ANQGSEA. The CDR3 length is 15 residues. The CDR3 spells CSVGLAGESEETQYF. CDR3 DNA sequence: TGCAGCGTTGGTTTAGCGGGAGAGTCGGAAGAGACCCAGTACTTC.

This chain links TRBV7-9 with TRBJ1-1; no reliable D call. This CDR3 contains 14 residues. V lost 2 bases and J lost 0, with 7 bases in between. Germline CDR1 is SEHNR and CDR2 is FQNEAQ (reference sequence). The CDR3 DNA reads as TGTGCCAGCAGCTTACGAGAACTGAACACTGAAGCTTTCTTT. It yields the protein CASSLRELNTEAFF. The full variable domain, in which reference TRBV7-9 and TRBJ1-1 provide the parts outside the CDR3, is DTGVSQNPRHKITKRGQNVTFRCDPISEHNRLYWYRQTLGQGPEFLTYFQNEAQLEKSRLLSDRFSAERPKGSFSTLEIQRTEQGDSAMYLCASSLRELNTEAFFGQGTRLTVV.

CDR3 residues: CSVLQGADSPLHF. The CDR3 coding sequence is TGCAGCGTTCTACAGGGGGCGGATTCACCCCTCCACTTT. The chain recombines TRBV29-1 with TRBJ1-6, with 9 bases fitting TRBD1. This CDR3 region has 13 residues. The germline V gene encodes CDR1 SQVTM and CDR2 ANQGSEA. The J segment lost 8 bases and the V segment lost 5 bases, leaving 4 bases of the junction unmatched.

V gene TRBV18 combines with J gene TRBJ1-1; TRBD1 is a possible D gene (6 bases). V shed 3 bases and J shed 1 base, with 12 bases lying between them. Germline V gives CDR1 KGHSH, CDR2 LQKENI. The CDR3 length is 15 residues. The CDR3 DNA follows: TGTGCCAGCTCACCCGCGACAGGTGGGAACACTGAAGCTTTCTTT. This codes for CASSPATGGNTEAFF.

The chain couples TRBV5-1 to TRBJ2-5, with 7 bases identical to TRBD2. The V and J ends lost 0 bases and 5 bases, in that order; junction bases with no gene match: 7. Per germline, CDR1 SGHRS and CDR2 YFSETQ. The CDR3 has 15 amino acids. CDR3 DNA sequence: TGCGCCAGCAGCTTGGCCCCCCCCGGGAGGGAGACCCAGTACTTC. Translated: CASSLAPPGRETQYF.

The gene calls are TRBV10-3 and TRBJ2-1; no clear D. CDR1 is ENHRY and CDR2 is SYGVKD in the germline V gene. V was clipped by 4 bases and J by 5 bases, with 9 bases between them. The CDR3 sequence is 13 residues long. As DNA, the CDR3 is TGTGCCATCAGTGCAGTGACTGACAATGAGCAGTTCTTC. Residues: CAISAVTDNEQFF.

The chain couples TRBV28 to TRBJ1-3, with D uncertain. The CDR3 contains 13 residues. Trimming took off 8 bases at V and 0 bases at J, with 8 bases between the two ends. Per germline, CDR1 MDHEN and CDR2 SYDVKM. In nucleotides, the CDR3 is TGTGCCAGCGGGTCAGGCTCTGGAAACACCATATATTTT. Amino acids: CASGSGSGNTIYF.

The chain employs TRBV6-5 and TRBJ1-2; no clear D. CDR1 and CDR2 from the germline V gene are MNHEY and SVGAGI. V was pared by 5 bases and J by 2 bases, with 3 bases between. The CDR3 runs to 11 residues. CDR3 DNA: TGTGCCAGCAGTGAGAACTATGGCTACACCTTC. Translation: CASSENYGYTF.